A selection of T cell receptor beta chains follows, all from one sample in a study of control samples from healthy donors and cancer patients. Generated by immunoSEQ multiplex PCR, the TCRdb table keeps only in-frame clones and is missing some. The sample has about 110,000 clones, about 89% seen once. Sequenced: blood. Every receptor here comes from a woman between 45 and 65 years old in good health. CDR3s include the opening cysteine and the closing phenylalanine or tryptophan. The D gene is left open where the match is weak. Clone size is given for some rows only: seen once, a few or many times, or a class if the clone is expanded.

abundance | j_gene | d_gene | v_gene | CDR3nt | CDR3aa
- | TRBJ2-3 | - | TRBV7-9 | TGTGCCAGCAGCTTAGGCGGGTCTGGGCAGGTCGGTCTAAATACGCAGTATTTT | CASSLGGSGQVGLNTQYF
- | TRBJ2-1 | TRBD2 | TRBV24-1 | TGTGCCACCAGTGACGCCCTTAGTGAGCGGGAGGGGTACAATGAGCAGTTCTTC | CATSDALSEREGYNEQFF
once | TRBJ2-2 | TRBD2 | TRBV9 | TGTGCCAGCAGCGTACCGGGACTACAAAACACCGGGGAGCTGTTTTTT | CASSVPGLQNTGELFF
- | TRBJ1-6 | - | TRBV27 | TGTGCCAGCAGGAGAGGGGCGGCTTCACCCCTCCACTTT | CASRRGAASPLHF
few | TRBJ1-6 | TRBD1 | TRBV5-4 | TGTGCCAGCAGCCTAGAGACCGGGACAGGGACACCCCTCCACTTT | CASSLETGTGTPLHF
- | TRBJ2-2 | - | TRBV5-1 | TGCGCCAGCAGCTTGGATTACGCGAACACCGGGGAGCTGTTTTTT | CASSLDYANTGELFF
- | TRBJ2-2 | - | TRBV7-2 | TGTGCCAGCAGCCTACAATATAGGTTGAACACCGGGGAGCTGTTTTTT | CASSLQYRLNTGELFF
- | TRBJ2-3 | TRBD2 | TRBV4-2 | TGTGCCGCGGCCCCGAGCGGGACTAGCACAGATACGCAGTATTTT | CAAAPSGTSTDTQYF
once | TRBJ2-2 | - | TRBV4-1 | TGCGCCAGCAGCCTGCGGACCGGGGAGCTGTTTTTT | CASSLRTGELFF
- | TRBJ2-1 | TRBD2 | TRBV2 | TGTGCCAGCAGTGCTCAACTAGCGGGGGGGAATGAGCAGTTCTTC | CASSAQLAGGNEQFF
- | TRBJ1-1 | TRBD1 | TRBV30 | TGTGCCTGGAGCGAGGGGGCTGCAACTGAAGCTTTCTTT | CAWSEGAATEAFF
- | TRBJ1-2 | TRBD1 | TRBV18 | TGTGCCAGCTCACCCCCGGACAGGGAGTGGATCTACACCTTC | CASSPPDREWIYTF
- | TRBJ2-3 | - | TRBV7-8 | TGTGCCAGCAGCCCGGGGATCCGCACAGATACGCAGTATTTT | CASSPGIRTDTQYF
- | TRBJ1-2 | TRBD1 | TRBV5-6 | TGTGCCAGCAGCCTTGGACAGGGAGTTAACTATGGCTACACCTTC | CASSLGQGVNYGYTF
- | TRBJ2-1 | - | TRBV7-2 | TGTGCCAGCAGCTTAGCGCCGGTAGTAGACAATGAGCAGTTCTTC | CASSLAPVVDNEQFF
- | TRBJ2-2 | - | TRBV7-6 | TGTGCCAGCAGCCCACCGAGCGGGGAGCTGTTTTTT | CASSPPSGELFF
once | TRBJ2-6 | - | TRBV11-2 | TGTGCCAGCAGCCTCAACCTCCCCCGGTCTGGGGCCAACGTCCTGACTTTC | CASSLNLPRSGANVLTF
- | TRBJ2-1 | - | TRBV18 | TGTGCCAGCTCCCCCGGGACTGGTTACAATGAGCAGTTCTTC | CASSPGTGYNEQFF
- | TRBJ1-2 | TRBD1 | TRBV6-4 | TGTGCCAGCAGTCCCGACAGGGGCAACTATGGCTACACCTTC | CASSPDRGNYGYTF
- | TRBJ2-1 | TRBD2 | TRBV18 | TGTGCCAGCTCACCAGCTAGCGGGAACAATGAGCAGTTCTTC | CASSPASGNNEQFF
- | TRBJ1-1 | - | TRBV6-2/TRBV6-3 | TGTGCCAGCAGTCGCCCCGTCGGAGGGGGGAACACTGAAGCTTTCTTT | CASSRPVGGGNTEAFF
- | TRBJ1-3 | - | TRBV7-2 | TGTGCCAGCAGCTCCCAGGGAAACACCATATATTTT | CASSSQGNTIYF
- | TRBJ1-3 | - | TRBV6-6 | TGTGCCAGCAGCCGGACGGAAAACACCATATATTTT | CASSRTENTIYF
- | TRBJ2-3 | - | TRBV25-1 | TGTGCCAGCAGTGAACGTCTTAGCACAGATACGCAGTATTTT | CASSERLSTDTQYF
- | TRBJ2-3 | - | TRBV12-3/TRBV12-4 | TGTGCCAGCAGTTTAGTTGTCCTCGCTCTGTATTTT | CASSLVVLALYF
few | TRBJ2-1 | - | TRBV19 | TGTGCCAGTAGTCCCCCCGGGAGCAGGTTCAATGAGCAGTTCTTC | CASSPPGSRFNEQFF
- | TRBJ2-3 | - | TRBV30 | TGTGCAACAGATACGCAGTATTTT | CATDTQYF
- | TRBJ1-1 | - | TRBV7-8 | TGTGCCAGCAGCTTAAGATTGGGGTCGGAAGCTTTCTTT | CASSLRLGSEAFF
- | TRBJ1-1 | - | TRBV7-3 | TGTGCCAGCAGTTCGTCCGCAGGCGACACTGAAGCTTTCTTT | CASSSSAGDTEAFF
- | TRBJ2-3 | - | TRBV7-9 | TGTGCCAGCAGCCACGGTGGGGGGAAAGATACGCAGTATTTT | CASSHGGGKDTQYF
- | TRBJ1-1 | TRBD1 | TRBV30 | TGTGCCTGGAGTGTCTACAGGGGTCGAACTGAAGCTTTCTTT | CAWSVYRGRTEAFF
- | TRBJ1-4 | - | TRBV30 | TGTGCCTGGAGCCGGGTGTGGGGAGCTAATGAAAAACTGTTTTTT | CAWSRVWGANEKLFF
- | TRBJ2-1 | - | TRBV21-1 | TGTGCCAGCAGCAAAGTCCGGAGGAGCTCCTACAATGAGCAGTTCTTC | CASSKVRRSSYNEQFF
- | TRBJ1-5 | - | TRBV3-1/TRBV3-2 | TGTGCCAGCAGCCAAAACGGCCAATGGCCCCAGCATTTT | CASSQNGQWPQHF
- | TRBJ1-3 | - | TRBV4-3 | TGCGCCAGCAGCCAAGATCGAGCGCGAAACACCATATATTTT | CASSQDRARNTIYF
- | TRBJ2-7 | TRBD2 | TRBV4-2 | TGTGCCAGCAGCCAATCTACTAGCGGGGGGACCCCGGAGCAGTACTTC | CASSQSTSGGTPEQYF